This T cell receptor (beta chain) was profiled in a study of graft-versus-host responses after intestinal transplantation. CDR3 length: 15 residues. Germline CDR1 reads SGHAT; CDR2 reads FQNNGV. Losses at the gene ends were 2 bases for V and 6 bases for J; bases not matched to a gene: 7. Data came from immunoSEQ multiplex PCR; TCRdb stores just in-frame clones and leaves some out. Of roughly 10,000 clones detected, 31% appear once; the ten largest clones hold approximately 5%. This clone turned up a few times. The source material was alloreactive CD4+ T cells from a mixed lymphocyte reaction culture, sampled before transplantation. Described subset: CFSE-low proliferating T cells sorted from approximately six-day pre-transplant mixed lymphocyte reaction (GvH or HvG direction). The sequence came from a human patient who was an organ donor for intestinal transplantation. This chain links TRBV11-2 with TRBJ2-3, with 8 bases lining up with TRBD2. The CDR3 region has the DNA TGTGCCAGCAGCTTATTGCCGGGGGGGCCGGATACGCAGTATTTT. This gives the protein CASSLLPGGPDTQYF.